The entry that follows covers one T cell receptor beta chain sequence. It lacks a known antigen. One base away there is no much larger clone; base qualities are not given. Inclusive of the bounding cysteine and phenylalanine, the CDR3 is 13 residues long. The only DNA kept is the CDR3, 39 bases in frame from the first base. CDR1 and CDR2 (SGHVS, FNYEAQ) derive from the germline V gene. Library generation was performed with the immunoSEQ multiplex PCR assay. The source is immuneACCESS, and TCRdb retained only in-frame sequences with V and J called. Part of the clones is not carried over; for the studies checked, unresolved V genes explain less than half of this, and the remainder is unexplained. Present in this sample are 95,000 to 100,000 clones, about 90% of which were seen just once. The ten largest clonotypes hold roughly 2.1% of the sample. This sample is drawn from a study of T cell changes during pregnancy in multiple sclerosis (dated by TCRdb to about 2019). About the investigation overall: The study examined how the T cell repertoire changed over the course of pregnancy in women with multiple sclerosis.

This receptor was obtained from a female donor in good health, enrolled as a control in a pregnancy study. This sequence uses TRBV7-6 and TRBJ2-5; no D gene call is confident. The DNA matches TRBJ2-7 better at its end, which makes the J call doubtful. The source was peripheral blood, collected after pregnancy. The sequenced DNA is TGTGCCAGCAGCTTAAACCCATCCTACGAGCAGTACTTC. Its amino acids are CASSLNPSYEQYF.